This record covers a single T cell receptor (beta chain). Per the germline V gene, CDR1 is LNHDA and CDR2 is SQIVND (reference sequence). There are 15 residues in the CDR3. Between the trimmed V and J ends, which lost 7 bases and 5 bases, there was a span of 20 bases. This record comes from a study of early T cells in non-severe SARS-CoV-2 infection. MiXCR, applied by TCRdb to the 5' RACE reads, yields one record per CDR3 protein. The repertoire includes 45,000 to 70,000 distinct CDR3 sequences, less than 9.5% of them detected once, and 10% sits in the top ten. The sequences come from whole blood, collected at baseline. The receptor's source is an adult who was a healthcare worker with PCR-confirmed SARS-CoV-2 infection or an uninfected control (not recorded which). The chain recombines TRBV19 with TRBJ1-1, with a weak D call TRBD1 (6 bases). For the CDR3, the DNA is TGTGCCAGTACCCGGACAAACAAGGGGGATACTGAAGCTTTCTTT. Translation gives CASTRTNKGDTEAFF.